One and the same sample provided the 12 T cell receptor beta chains below, sequenced in a study of blood T cell repertoires in COVID-19. The assay was immunoSEQ multiplex PCR, and TCRdb's table has in-frame clones only and misses some. The repertoire consists of 20,000 to 25,000 clones, with 89% occurring once and the leading ten covering roughly 25%. The material sequenced was peripheral blood. These receptors were taken from a human donor with active COVID-19. The donor label of this sample is uncertain.

The rearrangement uses TRBV9 and TRBJ2-7; D remains unclear. Germline V gene sequence: CDR1 SGDLS, CDR2 YYNGEE. V was cut by 0 bases and J by 5 bases, with 15 bases left in between. The CDR3 sequence is 15 residues long. CDR3 coding DNA: TGTGCCAGCAGCGTAGCTTCCGACACTGCGAACGAGCAGTACTTC. Its translation is CASSVASDTANEQYF.

This clone was recorded only once. The rearrangement links TRBV9 to TRBJ2-7; TRBD1 is a possible D gene (5 bases). The ends were cut back, 0 bases at V and 3 bases at J, with 10 bases in the middle. CDR1 and CDR2 from the germline V gene are SGDLS and YYNGEE. This CDR3 is 14 amino acids long. The CDR3 here is CASSVAVQGYEQYF. CDR3 bases: TGTGCCAGCAGCGTAGCTGTTCAGGGCTACGAGCAGTACTTC. The full variable domain, rest sourced from reference TRBV9 and TRBJ2-7, is DSGVTQTPKHLITATGQRVTLRCSPRSGDLSVYWYQQSLDQGLQFLIQYYNGEERAKGNILERFSAQQFPDLHSELNLSSLELGDSALYFCASSVAVQGYEQYFGPGTRLTVT.

The CDR3 bases are TGTGCCAGCAGCGACCCCAAGCGACCGACAGATACGCAGTATTTT. The encoded protein is CASSDPKRPTDTQYF. The chain carries TRBV7-9 and TRBJ2-3; D gene ambiguous. Germline V gives CDR1 SEHNR, CDR2 FQNEAQ (reference sequence). Trimming cost V 5 bases and J 3 bases, with 15 bases left between them. The CDR3 runs to 15 residues.

The V call is TRBV5-6, the J call TRBJ1-2; TRBD1 aligns across 9 bases. The V gene end was trimmed by 3 bases and the J gene end by 6 bases; junction bases not matched to a gene: 6. CDR3 length equals 14 residues. From germline, CDR1 is SGHDT and CDR2 YYEEEE. The CDR3 DNA reads as TGTGCCAGCAGCTCCGACAGGGGGTCGAATGGCTACACCTTC. Translating gives CASSSDRGSNGYTF.

The chain's CDR3 is CASSPFTGVAETQYF. CDR3 coding DNA: TGTGCCAGCAGCCCGTTCACAGGGGTGGCAGAGACCCAGTACTTC. The chain joins TRBV25-1 to TRBJ2-5; the match to TRBD1 covers 7 bases. The CDR3 is made up of 15 amino acids. Germline loops: CDR1 MGHDK, CDR2 SYGVNS. The J segment lost 4 bases and the V segment lost 6 bases, leaving 11 bases of the junction unmatched.

The chain combines TRBV5-4 with TRBJ1-1, with a weak D call TRBD1 (6 bases). Trimming removed 0 bases at V and 5 bases at J, with 14 bases between. This CDR3 has 15 amino acids. Germline CDR1 SGHNT, CDR2 YYREEE (reference sequence). CDR3 protein: CASSLESHRGTEAFF. As DNA, the CDR3 is TGTGCCAGCAGCTTGGAAAGTCATAGGGGGACTGAAGCTTTCTTT.

The chain recombines TRBV7-8 with TRBJ2-7; D may be TRBD2 (6 bases). This CDR3 region has 17 residues. CDR1 is SGHVS, CDR2 FQNEAQ, per germline. V was pared by 2 bases and J by 7 bases, with 24 bases between. The CDR3 sequence: CASSLKFSPQAGFEQYF. The CDR3 nucleotides read TGTGCCAGCAGCTTAAAGTTCAGTCCCCAGGCGGGGTTTGAGCAGTACTTC.

This clone was found once. The V gene is TRBV19, the J gene TRBJ2-3; 8 nucleotides line up with TRBD2. CDR3 length: 16 amino acids. The V and J ends lost 4 bases and 6 bases, in that order; junction bases with no gene match: 12. CDR1 and CDR2 from the germline V gene are LNHDA and SQIVND (reference sequence). In DNA form, the CDR3 reads TGTGCCAGTAGTACCTTACCCGGGGGGGCAGGCGATACGCAGTATTTT. This translates into CASSTLPGGAGDTQYF.

The V gene is TRBV5-1, the J gene TRBJ2-7, with TRBD1 matching 8 bases. Germline values: CDR1 SGHRS, CDR2 YFSETQ. This CDR3 spans 18 amino acids. The ends lost 4 bases at V and 1 base at J; junction bases unmatched: 16. CDR3 in amino acids: CASSTRRTGPKVSYEQYF. CDR3 DNA sequence: TGCGCCAGCAGCACGAGGAGGACAGGGCCCAAGGTTTCCTACGAGCAGTACTTC.

This chain links TRBV7-2 with TRBJ1-1; TRBD1 agrees at 8 bases. In germline, CDR1 is SGHTA, CDR2 FQGNSA. CDR3 length: 14 residues. The ends lost 6 bases at V and 1 base at J; junction bases unmatched: 4. CDR3 region: CASSFGQGNTEAFF. CDR3 DNA: TGTGCCAGCAGTTTCGGACAGGGGAACACTGAAGCTTTCTTT.

The J gene is TRBJ1-6, the V gene TRBV11-2, with D maybe TRBD1 (5 bases). Trimming removed 1 base from V and 9 bases from J, with 13 bases in between. This CDR3 contains 15 residues. Germline V gene sequence: CDR1 SGHAT, CDR2 FQNNGV. CDR3 sequence: CASSLAGYVSSPLHF. The CDR3 nucleotides are TGTGCCAGCAGCTTAGCAGGGTATGTCAGTTCACCCCTCCACTTT.

The chain uses TRBV6-2 or TRBV6-3 and TRBJ1-1; TRBD1 might be the D (6 bases). The CDR3 runs to 13 residues. Germline V gene sequence: CDR1 MNHEY, CDR2 SVGEGT. V lost 5 bases and J 1 base, leaving 8 bases between the germline ends. CDR3 in amino acids: CASSMTGNTEAFF. CDR3 nucleotide sequence: TGTGCCAGCAGTATGACAGGGAACACTGAAGCTTTCTTT.